This T cell receptor beta chain originates from a study of graft-versus-host responses after intestinal transplantation. Overall study: Isolated intestinal, liver-intestinal, or multivisceral transplants had been given to the recipients.

This clone was detected only once. The antigen is undetermined. Trimming took 1 base from V and 2 from J; bases not matched to a gene: 4. Looked up from germline, CDR1 is MGHRA and CDR2 is YSYEKL. The CDR3 covers 16 residues. TCRdb's table, derived via immunoSEQ multiplex PCR, lists solely in-frame clones and lacks some. The table lists more than 90,000 clones, approximately 93% of them singletons. This clonotype was obtained from a human donor who was the organ donor for an intestinal transplant. The sequencing here drew on unstimulated CD8+ T cells sorted from spleen or lymph node cells, taken before transplant. The chain recombines TRBV4-1 with TRBJ2-3; 9 nucleotides align to TRBD2. CDR3 sequence reads: CASSQVPSGATDTQYF. The CDR3 nucleotides are TGCGCCAGCAGCCAAGTCCCTAGCGGGGCCACAGATACGCAGTATTTT.